This T cell receptor beta chain came from a study of T cell responses to AZD1222 COVID-19 vaccine. Study observations and caveats: Clonal diversity may have been underestimated, and the donors were mostly white British, with more females than males. Of the AZD1222 recipients, only six were seropositive at baseline. Samples come after the peak T cell response, not at day 14.

With respect to this clone: The target antigen is unknown.

Some clones are missing from TCRdb's copy, which holds only in-frame ones; the method was immunoSEQ multiplex PCR. The sample carries some 180,000 clones, roughly 85% recorded once. Second-dose groups at about 4 or about 12 weeks were pooled. The CDR3 extends over 15 amino acids. The germline V gene encodes CDR1 SGHVS and CDR2 FNYEAQ. V trimming: 3 bases; J trimming: 4 bases; junction bases outside the gene matches: 9. The sequences come from peripheral blood, collected 28 days after the second AZD1222 dose. The TCR originated in an adult who received the AZD1222 COVID-19 vaccine. This sequence joins TRBV7-6 and TRBJ2-7, with 7 bases identical to TRBD1. CDR3 in amino acids: CASSLGQPFPYEQYF. The CDR3 coding sequence is TGTGCCAGCAGCTTGGGACAGCCCTTTCCTTACGAGCAGTACTTC.